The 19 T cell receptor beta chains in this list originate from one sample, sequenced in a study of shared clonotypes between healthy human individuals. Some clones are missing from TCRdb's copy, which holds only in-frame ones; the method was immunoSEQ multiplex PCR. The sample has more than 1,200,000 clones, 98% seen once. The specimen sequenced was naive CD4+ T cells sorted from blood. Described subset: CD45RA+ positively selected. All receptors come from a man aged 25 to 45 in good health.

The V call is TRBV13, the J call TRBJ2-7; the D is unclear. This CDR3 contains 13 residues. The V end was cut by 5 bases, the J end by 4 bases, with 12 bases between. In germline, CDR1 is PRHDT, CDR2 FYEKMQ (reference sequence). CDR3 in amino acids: CASSPRLTYEQYF. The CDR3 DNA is TGTGCCAGCAGCCCAAGACTGACTTACGAGCAGTACTTC.

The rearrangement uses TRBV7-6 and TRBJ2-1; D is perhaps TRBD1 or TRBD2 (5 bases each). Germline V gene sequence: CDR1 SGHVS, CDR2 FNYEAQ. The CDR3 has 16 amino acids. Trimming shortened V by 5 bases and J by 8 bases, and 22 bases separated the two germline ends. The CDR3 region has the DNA TGTGCCAGCAGCCCCAACCCCCGGGACGTTGGCCATGAGCAGTTCTTC. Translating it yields CASSPNPRDVGHEQFF.

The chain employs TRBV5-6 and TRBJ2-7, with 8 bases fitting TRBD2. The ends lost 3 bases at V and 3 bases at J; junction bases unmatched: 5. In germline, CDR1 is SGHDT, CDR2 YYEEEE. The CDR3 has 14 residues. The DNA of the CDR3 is TGTGCCAGCAGCTCGACTAGCGATAACTACGAGCAGTACTTC. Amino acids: CASSSTSDNYEQYF.

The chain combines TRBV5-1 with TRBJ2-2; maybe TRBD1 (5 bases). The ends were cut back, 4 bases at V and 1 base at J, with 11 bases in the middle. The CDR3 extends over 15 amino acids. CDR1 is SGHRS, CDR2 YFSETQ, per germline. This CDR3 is CASSPKTVNTGELFF. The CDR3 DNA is TGCGCCAGCAGCCCCAAGACAGTGAACACCGGGGAGCTGTTTTTT.

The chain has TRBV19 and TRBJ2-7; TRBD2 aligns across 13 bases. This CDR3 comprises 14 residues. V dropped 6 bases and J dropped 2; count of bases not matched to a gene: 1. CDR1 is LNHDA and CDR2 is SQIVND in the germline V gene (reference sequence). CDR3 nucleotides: TGTGCCAGTAGGGGGACTAGCGGGACCTACGAGCAGTACTTC. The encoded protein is CASRGTSGTYEQYF.

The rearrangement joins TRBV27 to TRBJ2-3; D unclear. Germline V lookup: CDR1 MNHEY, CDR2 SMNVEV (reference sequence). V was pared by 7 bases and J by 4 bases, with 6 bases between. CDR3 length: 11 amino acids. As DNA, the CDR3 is TGTGCCAGCACCTGGTCAGATACGCAGTATTTT. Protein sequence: CASTWSDTQYF.

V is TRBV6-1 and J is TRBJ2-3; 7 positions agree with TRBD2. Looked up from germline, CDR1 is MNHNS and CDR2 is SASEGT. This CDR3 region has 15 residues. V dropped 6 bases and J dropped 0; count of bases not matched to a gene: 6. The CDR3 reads CASRGYSGSTDTQYF. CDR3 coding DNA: TGTGCCAGCAGAGGTTATAGCGGGAGCACAGATACGCAGTATTTT.

The DNA for the CDR3 is TGTGCCAGCAGTTTATTTGTTAGGGGGGGCAGGTCCAGCTCCTACGAGCAGTACTTC. Its translation is CASSLFVRGGRSSSYEQYF. This chain joins TRBV28 and TRBJ2-7; D is possibly TRBD2 (7 bases). V dropped 1 base and J dropped 0 bases, with 22 bases sitting between them. Germline CDR1 MDHEN, CDR2 SYDVKM. CDR3 length: 19 residues.

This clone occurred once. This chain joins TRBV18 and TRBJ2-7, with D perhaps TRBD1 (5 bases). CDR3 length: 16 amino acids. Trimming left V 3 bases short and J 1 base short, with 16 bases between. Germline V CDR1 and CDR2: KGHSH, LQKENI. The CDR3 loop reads CASSPGVGAYSYEQYF. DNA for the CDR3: TGTGCCAGCTCACCCGGCGTTGGGGCATATTCCTACGAGCAGTACTTC. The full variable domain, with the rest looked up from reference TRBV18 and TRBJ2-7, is NAGVMQNPRHLVRRRGQEARLRCSPMKGHSHVYWYRQLPEEGLKFMVYLQKENIIDESGMPKERFSAEFPKEGPSILRIQQVVRGDSAAYFCASSPGVGAYSYEQYFGPGTRLTVT.

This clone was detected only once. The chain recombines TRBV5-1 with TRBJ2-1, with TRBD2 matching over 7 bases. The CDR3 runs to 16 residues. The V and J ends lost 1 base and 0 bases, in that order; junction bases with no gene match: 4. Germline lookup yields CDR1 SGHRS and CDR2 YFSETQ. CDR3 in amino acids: CASSLQPSGSYNEQFF. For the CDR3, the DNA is TGCGCCAGCAGCTTGCAGCCTAGCGGCTCCTACAATGAGCAGTTCTTC.

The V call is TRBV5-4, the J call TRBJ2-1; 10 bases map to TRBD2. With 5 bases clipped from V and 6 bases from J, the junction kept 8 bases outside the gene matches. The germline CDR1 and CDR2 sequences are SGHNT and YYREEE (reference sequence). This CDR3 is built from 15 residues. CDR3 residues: CASRPSGGGGNEQFF. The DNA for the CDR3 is TGTGCCAGCAGACCCAGCGGGGGGGGCGGCAATGAGCAGTTCTTC.

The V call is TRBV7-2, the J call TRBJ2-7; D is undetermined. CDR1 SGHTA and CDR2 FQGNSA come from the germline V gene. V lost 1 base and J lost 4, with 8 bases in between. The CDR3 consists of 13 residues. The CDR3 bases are TGTGCCAGCAGCTTAGGCAAATTATACGAGCAGTACTTC. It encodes CASSLGKLYEQYF.

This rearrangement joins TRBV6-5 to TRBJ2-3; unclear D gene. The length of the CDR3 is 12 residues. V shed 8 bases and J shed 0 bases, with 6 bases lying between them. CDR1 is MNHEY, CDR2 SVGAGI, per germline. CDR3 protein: CASGSSTDTQYF. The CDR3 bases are TGTGCCAGCGGTTCTAGCACAGATACGCAGTATTTT.

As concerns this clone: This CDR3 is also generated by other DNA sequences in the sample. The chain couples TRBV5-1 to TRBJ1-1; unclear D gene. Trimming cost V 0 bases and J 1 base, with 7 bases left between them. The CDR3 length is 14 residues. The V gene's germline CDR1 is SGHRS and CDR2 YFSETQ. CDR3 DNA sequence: TGCGCCAGCAGCTTGGCCGCCGGGAACACTGAAGCTTTCTTT. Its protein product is CASSLAAGNTEAFF.

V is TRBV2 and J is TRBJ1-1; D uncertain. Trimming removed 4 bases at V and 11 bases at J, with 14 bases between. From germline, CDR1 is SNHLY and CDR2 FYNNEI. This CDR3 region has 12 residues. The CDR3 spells CASSVDAGAAFF. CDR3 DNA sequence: TGTGCCAGCAGTGTAGACGCCGGAGCGGCTTTCTTT.

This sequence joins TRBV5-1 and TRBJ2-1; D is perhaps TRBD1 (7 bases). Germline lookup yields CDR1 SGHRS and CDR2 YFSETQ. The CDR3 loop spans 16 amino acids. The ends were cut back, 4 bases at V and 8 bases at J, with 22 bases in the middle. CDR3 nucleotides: TGCGCCAGCAGCCCCCGACAGGGACGTAGCGGCGATGAGCAGTTCTTC. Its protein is CASSPRQGRSGDEQFF.

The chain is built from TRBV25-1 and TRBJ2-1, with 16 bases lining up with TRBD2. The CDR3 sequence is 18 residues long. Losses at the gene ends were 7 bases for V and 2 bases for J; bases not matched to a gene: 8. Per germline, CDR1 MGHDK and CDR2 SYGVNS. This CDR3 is CASTGGTSGRVAYNEQFF. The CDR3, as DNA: TGTGCCAGCACCGGGGGGACTAGCGGGAGGGTGGCCTACAATGAGCAGTTCTTC.

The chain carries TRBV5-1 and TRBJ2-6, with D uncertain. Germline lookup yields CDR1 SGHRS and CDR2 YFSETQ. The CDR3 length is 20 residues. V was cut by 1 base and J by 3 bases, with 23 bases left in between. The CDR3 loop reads CASSLLSEGSSQIGANVLTF. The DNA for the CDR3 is TGCGCCAGCAGCTTGCTGTCTGAAGGTTCAAGCCAGATTGGGGCCAACGTCCTGACTTTC.

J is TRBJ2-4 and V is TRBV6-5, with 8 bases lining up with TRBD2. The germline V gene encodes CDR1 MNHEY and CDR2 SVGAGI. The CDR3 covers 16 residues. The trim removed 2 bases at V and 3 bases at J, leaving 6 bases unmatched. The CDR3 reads CASSYIRAGGKNIQYF. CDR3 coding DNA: TGTGCCAGCAGTTACATCAGGGCGGGAGGCAAAAACATTCAGTACTTC.